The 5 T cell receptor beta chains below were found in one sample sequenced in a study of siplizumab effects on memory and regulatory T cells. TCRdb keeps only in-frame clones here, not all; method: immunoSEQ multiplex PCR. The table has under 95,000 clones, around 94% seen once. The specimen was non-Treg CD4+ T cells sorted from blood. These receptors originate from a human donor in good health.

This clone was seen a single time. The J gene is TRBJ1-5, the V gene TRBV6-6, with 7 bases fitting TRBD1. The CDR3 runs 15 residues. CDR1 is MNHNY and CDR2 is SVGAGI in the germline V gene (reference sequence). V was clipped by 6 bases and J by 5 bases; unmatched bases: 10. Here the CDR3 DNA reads TGTGCCAGCAGAACGACAGGGTCTTGGGATCAGCCCCAGCATTTT. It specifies CASRTTGSWDQPQHF.

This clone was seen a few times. CDR3 nucleotide sequence: TGTGCCAGCAGCCTCCCGGGACAGGGGAGTGGTTCACCCCTCCACTTT. Translating it yields CASSLPGQGSGSPLHF. This chain uses TRBV5-4 with TRBJ1-6; 10 bases match TRBD1. Germline V gene data show CDR1 as SGHNT and CDR2 as YYREEE (reference sequence). The V gene end was trimmed by 4 bases and the J gene end by 9 bases; junction bases not matched to a gene: 10. This CDR3 has 16 residues.

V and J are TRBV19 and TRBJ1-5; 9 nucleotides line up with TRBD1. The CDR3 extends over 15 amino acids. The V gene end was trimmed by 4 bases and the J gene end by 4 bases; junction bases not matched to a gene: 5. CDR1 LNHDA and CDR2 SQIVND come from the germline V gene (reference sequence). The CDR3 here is CASSRMDRGNQPQHF. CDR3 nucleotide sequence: TGTGCCAGTAGTAGAATGGACAGGGGAAATCAGCCCCAGCATTTT.

The CDR3 here is CASSSRGTLNTGELFF. The DNA for the CDR3 is TGTGCCAGCAGCTCCAGGGGGACCCTCAACACCGGGGAGCTGTTTTTT. The chain uses TRBV11-3 and TRBJ2-2; TRBD1 matches 7 bases. CDR3 size: 16 residues. Germline assignment: CDR1 SGHNT and CDR2 YENEEA. With V trimmed by 4 bases and J by 2 bases, 7 bases remained unmatched.

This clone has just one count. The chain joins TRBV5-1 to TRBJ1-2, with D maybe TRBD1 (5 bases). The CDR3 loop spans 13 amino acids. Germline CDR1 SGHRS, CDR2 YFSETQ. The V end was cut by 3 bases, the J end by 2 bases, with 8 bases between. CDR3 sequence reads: CASSWDGNYGYTF. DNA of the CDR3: TGCGCCAGCAGCTGGGACGGGAACTATGGCTACACCTTC.